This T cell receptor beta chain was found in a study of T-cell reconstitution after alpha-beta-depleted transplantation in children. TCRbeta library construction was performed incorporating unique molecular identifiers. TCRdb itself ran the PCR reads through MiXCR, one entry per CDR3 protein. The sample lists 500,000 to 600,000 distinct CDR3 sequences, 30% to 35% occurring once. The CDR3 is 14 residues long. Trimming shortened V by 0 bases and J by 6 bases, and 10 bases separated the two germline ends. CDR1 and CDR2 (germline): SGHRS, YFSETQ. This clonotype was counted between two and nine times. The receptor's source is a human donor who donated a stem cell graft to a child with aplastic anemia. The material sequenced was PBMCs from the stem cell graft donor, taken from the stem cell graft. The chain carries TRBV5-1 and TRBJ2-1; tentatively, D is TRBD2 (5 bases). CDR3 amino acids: CASSLVASSNEQFF. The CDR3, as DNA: TGCGCCAGCAGCTTGGTCGCTAGCAGCAATGAGCAGTTCTTC.